This T cell receptor (beta chain) was recovered during a study of metastatic and nonmetastatic thyroid tumors (TCRdb year 2020). About the investigation overall: For patients with malignant and with benign thyroid disease, the researchers compared repertoires between peripheral blood samples and tumor or nodule tissue samples. What the study reported, not specific to this receptor: In both blood and tumor samples, malignant tumors were reported to have significantly higher TCR beta diversity than benign nodules.

This clone came up many times. It lacks a known antigen. Qualities for individual bases were not recorded, and no much larger clone is one base off. Taken from cysteine to phenylalanine, the CDR3 has 13 residues. Only CDR3 DNA is held: 39 bases, read in frame from base 1. Trimming leaves V shorter by 5 bases and J shorter by 3 bases, with the junction holding 4 bases beyond the gene matches. CDR1 SQVTM and CDR2 ANQGSEA were looked up in the germline V gene. The protocol used for the library was PCR. TCRdb lists the instrument as Illumina HiSeq 4000. High-throughput sequencing was used to profile the TCR beta-chain CDR3 region of every patient. Turning to the authors' computational methods: The researchers built a classifier to tell apart papillary thyroid cancer patients with distant metastasis, based on CDR3 differences among clinicopathological groups. The Shannon index was used to assess repertoire diversity, and the Morisita-Horn index was used to assess tumor-blood repertoire similarity. The public sequencing data were trimmed at Q25 with fastp and processed into clonotypes with MiXCR by TCRdb, which kept only in-frame beta chains. In this record, the V and J calls reflect TCRdb's handling and not the investigators' own analysis. In all, the sample holds some 40,000 clones, and about 19% of those were seen once. Jointly, the top ten make up roughly an eighth of the sample.

No patient had received any treatment before thyroid surgery. Using T-cell receptor beta sequencing, the researchers looked back retrospectively at clinical samples from patients, gathered between the early 2010s and the late 2010s. The chain links TRBV29-1 with TRBJ1-2; the central 9 bases match TRBD1. This clonotype originated in a female donor with papillary thyroid cancer or a benign thyroid nodule (not recorded which). Some clones in this sample may be carry-over from other donors' samples. The material sequenced was tumor tissue. The DNA sequence is given as TGCAGCGTTAAGGGACAGGGAGACTATGGCTACACCTTC. Translated, this gives CSVKGQGDYGYTF.